What follows are 8 T cell receptor beta chains derived from one specimen sequenced in a study of graft-versus-host responses after intestinal transplantation. Antigen specificity for these receptors is unknown. The assay was immunoSEQ multiplex PCR, and TCRdb's table has in-frame clones only and misses some. The sample shows nearly 110,000 clones, about nine tenths of them seen only once. The specimen comprised unstimulated CD4+ T cells sorted from spleen or lymph node cells, sampled before transplant. These receptor sequences come from a human donor who was the organ donor for an intestinal transplant.

J is TRBJ1-2 and V is TRBV10-3; TRBD1 matches at 11 bases. This CDR3 is 14 amino acids long. Germline CDR1 reads ENHRY; CDR2 reads SYGVKD. V lost 3 bases, J lost 5 bases, and 2 bases stayed unmatched. Here the CDR3 DNA reads TGTGCCATCAGTGACCGGGACAGGGGGTATGGCTACACCTTC. This translates into CAISDRDRGYGYTF.

The V and J genes are TRBV5-4 and TRBJ2-1; 9 positions agree with TRBD1. Germline assignment: CDR1 SGHNT and CDR2 YYREEE (reference sequence). This CDR3 has 14 residues. V gave up 3 bases and J gave up 6 bases; unmatched junction bases: 4. The CDR3 loop is CASSSGQGFNEQFF. The CDR3 coding sequence is TGTGCCAGCAGCTCGGGACAGGGTTTCAATGAGCAGTTCTTC.

This sequence joins TRBV10-2 and TRBJ1-1; D gene uncertain. Germline-derived CDR1 and CDR2 are WSHSY and SAAADI. The V gene lost 4 bases and the J gene lost 1 base, with 7 bases spanning the gap. The CDR3 has 13 residues. DNA of the CDR3: TGCGCCAGCAGTGTAGGGAGGAACACTGAAGCTTTCTTT. Translating it yields CASSVGRNTEAFF.

CDR3 nucleotides: TGTGCCAGCAGCCCCCCCGGGACAGGGGCCTACGAGCAGTACTTC. Translating gives CASSPPGTGAYEQYF. V and J are TRBV11-2 and TRBJ2-7, with 10 bases lining up with TRBD1. Germline V gene lookup returns CDR1 SGHAT and CDR2 FQNNGV. There are 15 residues in the CDR3. V trimming: 5 bases; J trimming: 2 bases; junction bases outside the gene matches: 6.

The genes are TRBV11-2 and TRBJ2-3; the D gene is possibly TRBD2 (6 bases). Germline assignment: CDR1 SGHAT and CDR2 FQNNGV. This CDR3 is 15 amino acids long. V lost 5 bases and J 4 bases, leaving 16 bases between the germline ends. In DNA, the CDR3 is TGTGCCAGCAGCACCAGAACGGGGGTAGCAGATACGCAGTATTTT. Residues: CASSTRTGVADTQYF.

This chain links TRBV12-5 with TRBJ2-2, with TRBD1 matching over 7 bases. Per germline, CDR1 LGHNT and CDR2 FRNRAP. J was trimmed by 6 bases and V by 4 bases; bases with no gene match: 11. The length of the CDR3 is 16 residues. The CDR3 region has the DNA TGTGCTAGTGGTTCGGCCCCGGGACAGTCTTCCGGGGAGCTGTTTTTT. Encoded protein: CASGSAPGQSSGELFF.

The genes are TRBV4-2 and TRBJ1-1; the match to TRBD1 covers 8 bases. Looked up from germline, CDR1 is LGHNA and CDR2 is YNFKEQ. CDR3 length: 15 amino acids. V shed 4 bases, J shed 6 bases, and the junction held 10 bases outside the gene matches. The DNA for the CDR3 is TGTGCCAGCAGCCTGGACGCTACAGGGGGGCCTGAAGCTTTCTTT. Translation gives CASSLDATGGPEAFF.

The chain combines TRBV27 with TRBJ2-5, with 14 bases matching TRBD2. There are 18 residues in the CDR3. The germline gives CDR1 MNHEY, CDR2 SMNVEV (reference sequence). Losses at the gene ends were 5 bases for V and 1 base for J; bases not matched to a gene: 9. DNA for the CDR3: TGTGCCAGCAGTCGAGGACTAGCGGGGGGACCGACCCAAGAGACCCAGTACTTC. Translation: CASSRGLAGGPTQETQYF.